This TCR beta chain was retrieved from a study of cytomegalovirus exposure and HLA in healthy donors. Vbeta (60) and Jbeta (13) primers were used in the PCR. In the authors' workflow: Later, an analysis found some 80 million unique TCR beta chains, and 8.5 million to 14 million of these were shared. The table came from immunoSEQ multiplex PCR; TCRdb's copy has only in-frame clones and leaves some out. V and J calls plus clone size are reproduced from that table; the DNA served to infer D and trimming. The sample has fewer than 200,000 clones; approximately 81% are singletons. J was trimmed by 4 bases and V by 1 base; bases with no gene match: 8. The CDR3 contains 16 residues. The germline V gene encodes CDR1 LGHNA and CDR2 YNFKEQ. Donors counted as nominally healthy when sampled, yet unrecorded immune exposures were likely.

The TCR originated in a woman in her thirties in good health and CMV-seronegative. The sample consisted of PBMCs. The gene calls are TRBV4-2 and TRBJ2-3; 7 nucleotides align to TRBD1. The CDR3, as DNA: TGTGCCAGCAGCCAAGGGGGGTTAACAGGGGCAGATACGCAGTATTTT. It codes for CASSQGGLTGADTQYF.